These 22 T cell receptor beta chains were sequenced from one sample in a study of Ad26.COV2.S vaccination and SARS-CoV-2 variants. Measured with immunoSEQ multiplex PCR; TCRdb has only the in-frame clones, and not every one. The data contain 87,000 or so clones, less than 85% of them singletons. This specimen was peripheral blood, taken after recovery from COVID-19. These receptors originate from a human donor who had recovered from COVID-19.

The chain employs TRBV21-1 and TRBJ2-4; TRBD1 is the table's D call, not checked against the DNA. TRBV21-1 is classified as a pseudogene. CDR3 length: 14 residues. CDR3 nucleotides: TGTGCCGTGATGGACAGGGGTGACAAAAACATTCAGTACTTC. Translating gives CAVMDRGDKNIQYF.

This clone was seen just once. V usage is TRBV12-3 or TRBV12-4 and J usage is TRBJ2-7, with 7 bases that match TRBD1. The CDR3 consists of 13 residues. Unmatched junction bases numbered 1, after V lost 2 bases and J lost 3 bases. The CDR3: CASSLRGLYEQYF. CDR3 DNA sequence: TGTGCCAGCAGTTTAAGGGGGCTCTACGAGCAGTACTTC.

J is TRBJ2-7 and V is TRBV29-1, with 11 bases lining up with TRBD2. The V gene end was trimmed by 3 bases and the J gene end by 2 bases; junction bases not matched to a gene: 0. Germline assignment: CDR1 SQVTM and CDR2 ANQGSEA. This CDR3 spans 13 amino acids. The DNA of the CDR3 is TGCAGCGTTGAGACTAGCGGGACCTACGAGCAGTACTTC. Encoded protein: CSVETSGTYEQYF.

This sequence joins TRBV4-1 and TRBJ2-5, with D perhaps TRBD1 (6 bases). The germline V gene has CDR1 MGHRA and CDR2 YSYEKL. The CDR3 length is 14 residues. Trimming cost V 1 base and J 2 bases, with 8 bases left between them. CDR3 sequence: CASSQGTAQETQYF. CDR3 nucleotides: TGCGCCAGCAGCCAAGGGACAGCACAAGAGACCCAGTACTTC.

The V and J genes are TRBV6-4 and TRBJ1-6, with a tentative D call TRBD1 (6 bases). Looked up from germline, CDR1 is MRHNA and CDR2 is SNTAGT. Trimming stripped 6 bases from V and 8 bases from J, with 17 bases between. CDR3 length: 15 residues. The chain's CDR3 is CASRIPGHNDSPLHF. DNA of the CDR3: TGTGCCAGCAGGATACCGGGACATAACGATTCACCCCTCCACTTT.

The sample holds one count of this clone. This CDR3 is also generated by other DNA sequences in the sample. This chain connects TRBV28 to TRBJ2-1; D gene unclear. V was trimmed by 7 bases and J by 2 bases, leaving 3 bases between them. The CDR3 spans 11 residues. CDR1 and CDR2 (germline): MDHEN, SYDVKM. CDR3 nucleotides: TGTGCCAGCACAACCTACAATGAGCAGTTCTTC. This gives the protein CASTTYNEQFF. The full variable domain, in which reference TRBV28 and TRBJ2-1 provide the parts outside the CDR3, is DVKVTQSSRYLVKRTGEKVFLECVQDMDHENMFWYRQDPGLGLRLIYFSYDVKMKEKGDIPEGYSVSREKKERFSLILESASTNQTSMYLCASTTYNEQFFGPGTRLTVL.

The chain joins TRBV19 to TRBJ1-2, with a tentative D call TRBD1 (6 bases). The CDR3 is 17 amino acids. The V gene's germline CDR1 is LNHDA and CDR2 SQIVND (reference sequence). V was cut by 4 bases and J by 2 bases, with 20 bases left in between. The CDR3 is CASSTLNLGGRNYGYTF. CDR3 nucleotide sequence: TGTGCCAGTAGTACTTTAAACCTCGGGGGCCGGAACTATGGCTACACCTTC. The full variable domain, its missing parts supplied by reference TRBV19 and TRBJ1-2, is DGGITQSPKYLFRKEGQNVTLSCEQNLNHDAMYWYRQDPGQGLRLIYYSQIVNDFQKGDIAEGYSVSREKKESFPLTVTSAQKNPTAFYLCASSTLNLGGRNYGYTFGSGTRLTVV.

This clone was seen just once. The CDR3, as DNA: TGTGCCAGCAGCTTAGGCGGGAGCTACAATGAGCAGTTCTTC. Translating it yields CASSLGGSYNEQFF. V and J are TRBV11-3 and TRBJ2-1, with 7 bases that match TRBD2. CDR1 and CDR2 (germline): SGHNT, YENEEA. This CDR3 spans 14 amino acids. The ends lost 1 base at V and 3 bases at J; junction bases unmatched: 0. The complete variable domain, with remaining parts taken from reference TRBV11-3 and TRBJ2-1, reads EAGVVQSPRYKIIEKKQPVAFWCNPISGHNTLYWYLQNLGQGPELLIRYENEEAVDDSQLPKDRFSAERLKGVDSTLKIQPAELGDSAVYLCASSLGGSYNEQFFGPGTRLTVL.

The V call is TRBV19, the J call TRBJ2-5; 7 bases are shared with TRBD1. The length of the CDR3 is 14 residues. The germline V gene has CDR1 LNHDA and CDR2 SQIVND (reference sequence). The V gene end was trimmed by 1 base and the J gene end by 5 bases; junction bases not matched to a gene: 4. CDR3 sequence: CASSIGGTAETQYF. The CDR3, as DNA: TGTGCCAGTAGTATAGGGGGGACAGCGGAGACCCAGTACTTC.

This sequence joins TRBV29-1 and TRBJ2-7; D not certain. V lost 7 bases and J 5 bases, leaving 12 bases between the germline ends. The CDR3 is 11 residues long. Looked up from germline, CDR1 is SQVTM and CDR2 is ANQGSEA. The CDR3 reads CSAQTHDEQYF. CDR3 sequence (DNA): TGCAGCGCTCAAACACACGACGAGCAGTACTTC.

V is TRBV25-1 and J is TRBJ2-2; 7 nucleotides line up with TRBD1. CDR3 length: 15 amino acids. Germline-derived CDR1 and CDR2 are MGHDK and SYGVNS. Trimming cost V 4 bases and J 4 bases; bases outside gene matches: 6. The CDR3 protein is CASSALDRSTGELFF. The CDR3 region has the DNA TGTGCCAGCAGTGCCCTGGACAGGTCCACCGGGGAGCTGTTTTTT. Full variable domain (outside the CDR3, taken from reference TRBV25-1 and TRBJ2-2): EADIYQTPRYLVIGTGKKITLECSQTMGHDKMYWYQQDPGMELHLIHYSYGVNSTEKGDLSSESTVSRIRTEHFPLTLESARPSHTSQYLCASSALDRSTGELFFGEGSRLTVL.

V usage is TRBV5-1 and J usage is TRBJ1-1; 10 nucleotides align to TRBD1. The V segment lost 0 bases and the J segment 10 bases; nucleotides outside the gene matches: 3. CDR1 is SGHRS and CDR2 is YFSETQ in the germline V gene. This CDR3 is 13 amino acids long. The CDR3 spells CASSLDRTGGAFF. DNA for the CDR3: TGCGCCAGCAGCTTGGACAGGACAGGGGGAGCTTTCTTT.

The chain uses TRBV5-6 and TRBJ2-3, with 10 nucleotides matching TRBD1. V gave up 5 bases and J gave up 4 bases; unmatched junction bases: 4. The CDR3 spans 14 residues. The germline gives CDR1 SGHDT, CDR2 YYEEEE. The CDR3 spells CASRFGTGADTQYF. CDR3 sequence (DNA): TGTGCCAGCAGGTTCGGGACAGGGGCAGATACGCAGTATTTT. Full variable domain (remainder filled in from reference TRBV5-6 and TRBJ2-3): DAGVTQSPTHLIKTRGQQVTLRCSPKSGHDTVSWYQQALGQGPQFIFQYYEEEERQRGNFPDRFSGHQFPNYSSELNVNALLLGDSALYLCASRFGTGADTQYFGPGTRLTVL.

The V call is TRBV7-2, the J call TRBJ1-2, with 12 bases that match TRBD1. Germline CDR1 and CDR2: SGHTA and FQGNSA. J was trimmed by 5 bases and V by 5 bases; bases with no gene match: 12. This CDR3 has 17 amino acids. CDR3 protein: CASSTTGQGALRYGYTF. For the CDR3, the DNA is TGTGCCAGCAGCACCACGGGACAGGGGGCGCTGAGGTATGGCTACACCTTC.

The chain is built from TRBV29-1 and TRBJ1-1; 10 bases match TRBD1. The CDR3 covers 13 residues. J was trimmed by 0 bases and V by 6 bases; bases with no gene match: 1. Germline CDR1 SQVTM, CDR2 ANQGSEA. CDR3 amino acids: CSVGQGVNTEAFF. The CDR3, as DNA: TGCAGCGTAGGACAGGGGGTGAACACTGAAGCTTTCTTT.

CDR3 DNA: TGTGCCAGCAGTGAAGAAGGAAACACCATATATTTT. Protein product: CASSEEGNTIYF. This rearrangement joins TRBV2 to TRBJ1-3; D gene unclear. CDR1 is SNHLY and CDR2 is FYNNEI in the germline V gene. Trimming took off 1 base at V and 4 bases at J, with 2 bases between the two ends. This CDR3 has 12 amino acids.

This chain links TRBV2 with TRBJ2-7; D might be TRBD1 or TRBD2, each matching 5 bases. V lost 6 bases and J 5 bases, leaving 17 bases between the germline ends. The germline CDR1 and CDR2 sequences are SNHLY and FYNNEI. The CDR3 length is 14 residues. CDR3 sequence reads: CASRGDPGSHEQYF. Here the CDR3 DNA reads TGTGCCAGCAGGGGGGACCCCGGCAGCCACGAGCAGTACTTC.

The rearrangement links TRBV5-6 to TRBJ2-7; D possibly corresponds to TRBD1 (5 bases). CDR1 and CDR2 from the germline V gene are SGHDT and YYEEEE. Trimming pared 2 bases from V and 2 bases from J, leaving 14 bases between. The CDR3 is 15 amino acids. CDR3 nucleotide sequence: TGTGCCAGCAGCTTTGACAGCCTGAACACCTACGAGCAGTACTTC. Amino acid sequence: CASSFDSLNTYEQYF.

The V call is TRBV28, the J call TRBJ1-5; D remains ambiguous. Germline V lookup: CDR1 MDHEN, CDR2 SYDVKM. V lost 0 bases and J lost 6, with 6 bases in between. This CDR3 has 13 amino acids. The DNA of the CDR3 is TGTGCCAGCAGTTTATGGGGGTCTCAGCCCCAGCATTTT. Encoded protein: CASSLWGSQPQHF.

This clone was picked up a small number of times. The CDR3 sequence: CASSPLPSITNEQFF. The CDR3, as DNA: TGTGCCAGCTCACCACTTCCATCCATCACCAATGAGCAGTTCTTC. The chain couples TRBV18 to TRBJ2-1; D is ambiguous. V was shortened by 1 base and J by 6 bases, with 13 bases between the two germline ends. Germline assignment: CDR1 KGHSH and CDR2 LQKENI. CDR3 size: 15 residues.

V usage is TRBV7-6 and J usage is TRBJ2-2; 8 positions agree with TRBD1. The V gene end was trimmed by 4 bases and the J gene end by 0 bases; junction bases not matched to a gene: 4. This CDR3 is 16 amino acids long. Germline V gene data show CDR1 as SGHVS and CDR2 as FNYEAQ. Here the CDR3 DNA reads TGTGCCAGCAGCTCTGGACAGGGACCGAACACCGGGGAGCTGTTTTTT. It yields the protein CASSSGQGPNTGELFF.

The rearrangement uses TRBV5-4 and TRBJ2-1; the match to TRBD2 covers 7 bases. The CDR3 has 14 amino acids. Unmatched junction bases numbered 2, after V lost 0 bases and J lost 5 bases. Per germline, CDR1 SGHNT and CDR2 YYREEE (reference sequence). CDR3 region: CASSLVGGNNEQFF. CDR3 coding DNA: TGTGCCAGCAGCTTGGTGGGGGGGAACAATGAGCAGTTCTTC.